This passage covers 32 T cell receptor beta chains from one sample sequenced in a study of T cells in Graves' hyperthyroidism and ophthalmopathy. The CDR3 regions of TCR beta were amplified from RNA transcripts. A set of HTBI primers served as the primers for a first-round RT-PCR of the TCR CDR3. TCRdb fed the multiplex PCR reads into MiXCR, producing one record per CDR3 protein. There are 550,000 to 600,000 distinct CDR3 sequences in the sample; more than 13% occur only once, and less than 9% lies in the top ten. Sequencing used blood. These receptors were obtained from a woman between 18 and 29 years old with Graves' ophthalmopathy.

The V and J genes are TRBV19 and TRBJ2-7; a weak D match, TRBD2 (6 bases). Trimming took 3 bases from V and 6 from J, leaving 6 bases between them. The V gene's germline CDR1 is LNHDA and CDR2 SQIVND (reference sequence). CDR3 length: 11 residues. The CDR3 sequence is CASSMGLEQYF. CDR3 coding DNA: TGTGCCAGTAGTATGGGACTCGAGCAGTACTTC.

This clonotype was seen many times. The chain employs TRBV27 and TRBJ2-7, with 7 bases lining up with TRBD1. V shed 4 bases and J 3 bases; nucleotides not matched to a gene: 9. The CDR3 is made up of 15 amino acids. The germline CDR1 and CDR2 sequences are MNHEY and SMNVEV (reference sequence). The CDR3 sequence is CASSSQGQRGYEQYF. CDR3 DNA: TGTGCCAGCAGTTCACAGGGGCAGCGTGGCTACGAGCAGTACTTC.

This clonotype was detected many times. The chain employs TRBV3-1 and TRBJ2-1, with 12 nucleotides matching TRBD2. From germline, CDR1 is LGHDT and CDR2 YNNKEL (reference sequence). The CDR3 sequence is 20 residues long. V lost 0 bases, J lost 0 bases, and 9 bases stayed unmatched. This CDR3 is CASSQDLSSGRGSSYNEQFF. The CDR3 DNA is TGTGCCAGCAGCCAAGATTTGTCTAGCGGGAGGGGGAGCTCCTACAATGAGCAGTTCTTC.

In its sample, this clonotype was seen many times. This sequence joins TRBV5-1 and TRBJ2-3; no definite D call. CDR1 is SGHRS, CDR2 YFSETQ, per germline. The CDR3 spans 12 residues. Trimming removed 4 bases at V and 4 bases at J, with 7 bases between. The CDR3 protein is CASSPRSDTQYF. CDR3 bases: TGCGCCAGCAGCCCGAGATCAGATACGCAGTATTTT.

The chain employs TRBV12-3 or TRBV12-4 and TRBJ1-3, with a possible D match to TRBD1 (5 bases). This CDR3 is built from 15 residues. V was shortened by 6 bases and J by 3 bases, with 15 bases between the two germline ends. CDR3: CASSRGTENGNTIYF. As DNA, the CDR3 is TGTGCCAGCAGCCGCGGGACTGAGAATGGAAACACCATATATTTT.

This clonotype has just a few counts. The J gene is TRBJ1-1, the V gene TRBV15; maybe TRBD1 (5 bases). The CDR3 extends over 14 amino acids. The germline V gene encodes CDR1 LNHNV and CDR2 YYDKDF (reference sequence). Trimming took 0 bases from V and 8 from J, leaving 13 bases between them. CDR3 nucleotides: TGTGCCACCAGCAGAGATCGCGGGGGGAGGGAAGCTTTCTTT. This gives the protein CATSRDRGGREAFF.

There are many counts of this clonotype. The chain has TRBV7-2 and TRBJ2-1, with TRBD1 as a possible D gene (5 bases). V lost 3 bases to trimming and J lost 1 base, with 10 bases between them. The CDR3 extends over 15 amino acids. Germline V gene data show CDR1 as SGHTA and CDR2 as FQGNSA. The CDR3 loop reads CASSLTELSYNEQFF. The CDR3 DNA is TGTGCCAGCAGCTTGACAGAGCTTTCCTACAATGAGCAGTTCTTC.

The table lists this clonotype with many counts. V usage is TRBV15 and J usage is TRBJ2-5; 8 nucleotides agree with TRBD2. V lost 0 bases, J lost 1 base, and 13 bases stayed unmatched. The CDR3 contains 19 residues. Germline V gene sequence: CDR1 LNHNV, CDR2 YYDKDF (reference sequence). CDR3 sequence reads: CATSRDYLEVAGIQETQYF. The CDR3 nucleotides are TGTGCCACCAGCAGAGATTACCTCGAGGTAGCGGGGATCCAAGAGACCCAGTACTTC.

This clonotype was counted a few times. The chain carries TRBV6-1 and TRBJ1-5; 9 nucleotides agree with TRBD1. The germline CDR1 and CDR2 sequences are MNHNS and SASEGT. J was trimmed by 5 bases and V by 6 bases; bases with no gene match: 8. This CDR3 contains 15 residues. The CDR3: CASSKGQGRHQPQHF. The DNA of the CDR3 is TGTGCCAGCAGCAAGGGACAGGGCAGGCATCAGCCCCAGCATTTT.

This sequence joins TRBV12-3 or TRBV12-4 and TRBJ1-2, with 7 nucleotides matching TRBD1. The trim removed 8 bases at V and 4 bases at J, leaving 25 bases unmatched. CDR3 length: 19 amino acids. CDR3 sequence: CASSPASWAGTDSAYGYTF. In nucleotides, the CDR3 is TGTGCCAGCTCACCAGCTTCGTGGGCCGGGACAGACTCTGCCTATGGCTACACCTTC.

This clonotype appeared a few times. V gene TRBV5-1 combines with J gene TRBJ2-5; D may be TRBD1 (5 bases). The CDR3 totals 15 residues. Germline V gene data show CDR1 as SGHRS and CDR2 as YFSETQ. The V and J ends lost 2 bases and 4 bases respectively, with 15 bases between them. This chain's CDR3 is CASSLSTGSLETQYF. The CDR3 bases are TGCGCCAGCAGCTTAAGCACAGGAAGTTTAGAGACCCAGTACTTC.

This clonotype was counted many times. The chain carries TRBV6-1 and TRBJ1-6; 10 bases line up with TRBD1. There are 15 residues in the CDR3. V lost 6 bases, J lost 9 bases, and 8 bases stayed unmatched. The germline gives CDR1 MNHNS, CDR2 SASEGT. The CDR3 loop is CASRRDRGVSSPLHF. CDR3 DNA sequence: TGTGCCAGCAGACGGGACAGGGGAGTATCTTCACCCCTCCACTTT.

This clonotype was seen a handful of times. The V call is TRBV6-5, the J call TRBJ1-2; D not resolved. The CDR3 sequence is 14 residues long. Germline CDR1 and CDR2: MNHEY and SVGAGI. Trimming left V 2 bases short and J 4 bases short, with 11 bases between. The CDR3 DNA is TGTGCCAGCAGTTACACTACAAGCGCCTATGGCTACACCTTC. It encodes CASSYTTSAYGYTF.

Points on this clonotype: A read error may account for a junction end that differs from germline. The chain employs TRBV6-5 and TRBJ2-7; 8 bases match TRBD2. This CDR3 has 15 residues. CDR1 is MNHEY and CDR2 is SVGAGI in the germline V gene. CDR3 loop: CANSYEGTSSYEQYF. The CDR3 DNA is TGTGCCAACAGTTACGAGGGGACTAGCTCCTACGAGCAGTACTTC.

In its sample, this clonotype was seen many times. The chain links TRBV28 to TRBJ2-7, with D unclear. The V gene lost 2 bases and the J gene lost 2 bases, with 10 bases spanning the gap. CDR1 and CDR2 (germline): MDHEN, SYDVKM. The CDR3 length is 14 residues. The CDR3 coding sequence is TGTGCCAGCAGTTTAGGGCAGGAGCCCTACGAGCAGTACTTC. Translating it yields CASSLGQEPYEQYF. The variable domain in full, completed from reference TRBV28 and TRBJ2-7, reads DVKVTQSSRYLVKRTGEKVFLECVQDMDHENMFWYRQDPGLGLRLIYFSYDVKMKEKGDIPEGYSVSREKKERFSLILESASTNQTSMYLCASSLGQEPYEQYFGPGTRLTVT.

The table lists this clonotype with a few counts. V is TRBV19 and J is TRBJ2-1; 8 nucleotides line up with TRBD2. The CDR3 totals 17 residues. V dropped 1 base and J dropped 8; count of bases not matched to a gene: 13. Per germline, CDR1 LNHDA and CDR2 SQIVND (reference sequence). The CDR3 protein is CASSIVGETSESHEQFF. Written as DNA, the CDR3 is TGTGCCAGTAGTATAGTAGGGGAGACTAGCGAGTCCCATGAGCAGTTCTTC.

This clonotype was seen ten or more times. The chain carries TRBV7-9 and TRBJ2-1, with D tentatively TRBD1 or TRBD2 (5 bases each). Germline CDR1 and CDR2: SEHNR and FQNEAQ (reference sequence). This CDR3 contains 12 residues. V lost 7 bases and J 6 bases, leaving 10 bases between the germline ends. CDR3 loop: CASTPGANEQFF. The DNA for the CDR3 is TGTGCCAGCACCCCCGGGGCCAATGAGCAGTTCTTC.

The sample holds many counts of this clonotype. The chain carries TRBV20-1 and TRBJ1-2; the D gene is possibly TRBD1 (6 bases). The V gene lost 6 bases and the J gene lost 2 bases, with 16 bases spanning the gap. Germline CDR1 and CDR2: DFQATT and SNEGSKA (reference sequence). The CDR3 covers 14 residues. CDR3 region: CSATSTGTNYGYTF. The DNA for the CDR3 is TGCAGTGCCACCTCGACAGGAACCAACTATGGCTACACCTTC.

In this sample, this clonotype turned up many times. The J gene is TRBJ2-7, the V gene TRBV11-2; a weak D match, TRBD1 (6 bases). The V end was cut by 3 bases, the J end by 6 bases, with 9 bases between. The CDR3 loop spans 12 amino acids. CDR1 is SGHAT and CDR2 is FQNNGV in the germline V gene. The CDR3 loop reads CASSFQGIEQYF. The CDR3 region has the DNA TGTGCCAGCAGCTTTCAGGGGATCGAGCAGTACTTC. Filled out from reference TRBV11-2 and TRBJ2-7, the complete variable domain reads EAGVAQSPRYKIIEKRQSVAFWCNPISGHATLYWYQQILGQGPKLLIQFQNNGVVDDSQLPKDRFSAERLKGVDSTLKIQPAKLEDSAVYLCASSFQGIEQYFGPGTRLTVT.

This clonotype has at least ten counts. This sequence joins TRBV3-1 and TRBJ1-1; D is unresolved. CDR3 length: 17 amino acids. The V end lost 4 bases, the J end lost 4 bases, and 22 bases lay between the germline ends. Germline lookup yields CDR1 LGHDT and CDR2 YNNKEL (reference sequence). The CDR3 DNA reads TGTGCCAGCAGCCTTAACCCCGGCGTAAATCGGCGCACTGAAGCTTTCTTT. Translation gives CASSLNPGVNRRTEAFF.

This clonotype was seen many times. The CDR3 protein is CASSTVGETQYF. CDR3 nucleotides: TGTGCCAGCAGTACGGTTGGGGAGACCCAGTACTTC. This chain uses TRBV6-1 with TRBJ2-5; D unclear. The CDR3 sequence is 12 residues long. Germline loops: CDR1 MNHNS, CDR2 SASEGT. The V end lost 5 bases, the J end lost 5 bases, and 9 bases lay between the germline ends.

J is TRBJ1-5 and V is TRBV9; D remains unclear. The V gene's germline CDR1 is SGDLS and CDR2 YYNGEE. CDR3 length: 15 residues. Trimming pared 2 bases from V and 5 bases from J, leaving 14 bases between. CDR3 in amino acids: CASSVEDQSHQPQHF. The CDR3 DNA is TGTGCCAGCAGCGTGGAGGACCAGTCCCATCAGCCCCAGCATTTT.

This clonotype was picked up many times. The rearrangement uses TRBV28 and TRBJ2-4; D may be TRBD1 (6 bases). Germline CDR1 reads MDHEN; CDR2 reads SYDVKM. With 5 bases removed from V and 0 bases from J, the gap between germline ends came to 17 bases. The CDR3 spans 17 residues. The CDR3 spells CASSTLHRDLAKNIQYF. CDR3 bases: TGTGCCAGCAGTACCCTACACAGGGATCTAGCCAAAAACATTCAGTACTTC.

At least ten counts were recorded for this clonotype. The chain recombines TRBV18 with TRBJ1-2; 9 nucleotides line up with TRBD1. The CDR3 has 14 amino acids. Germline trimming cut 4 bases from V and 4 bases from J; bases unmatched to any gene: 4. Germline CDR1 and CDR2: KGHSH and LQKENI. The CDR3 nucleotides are TGTGCCAGCTCACAATCGACAGGGGGCTATGGCTACACCTTC. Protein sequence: CASSQSTGGYGYTF.

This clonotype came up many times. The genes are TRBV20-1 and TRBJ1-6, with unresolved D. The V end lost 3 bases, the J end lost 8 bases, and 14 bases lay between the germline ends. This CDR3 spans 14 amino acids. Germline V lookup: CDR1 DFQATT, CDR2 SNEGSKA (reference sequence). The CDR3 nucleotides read TGCAGTGCTAGGCCGGGATTAAGGGATTCACCCCTCCACTTT. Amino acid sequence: CSARPGLRDSPLHF.

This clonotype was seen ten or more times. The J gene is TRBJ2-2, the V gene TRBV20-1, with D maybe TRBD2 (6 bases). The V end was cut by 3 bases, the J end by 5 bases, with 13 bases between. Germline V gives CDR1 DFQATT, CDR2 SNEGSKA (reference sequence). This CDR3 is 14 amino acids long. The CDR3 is CSASGAEGTGELFF. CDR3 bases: TGCAGTGCTAGCGGCGCGGAGGGGACCGGGGAGCTGTTTTTT.

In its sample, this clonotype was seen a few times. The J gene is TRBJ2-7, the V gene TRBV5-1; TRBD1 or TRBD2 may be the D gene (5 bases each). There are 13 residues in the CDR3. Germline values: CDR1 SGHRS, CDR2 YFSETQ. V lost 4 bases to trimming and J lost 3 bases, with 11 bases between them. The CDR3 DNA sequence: TGCGCCAGCAGCCCCAGGGAGCGCTACGAGCAGTACTTC. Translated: CASSPRERYEQYF.

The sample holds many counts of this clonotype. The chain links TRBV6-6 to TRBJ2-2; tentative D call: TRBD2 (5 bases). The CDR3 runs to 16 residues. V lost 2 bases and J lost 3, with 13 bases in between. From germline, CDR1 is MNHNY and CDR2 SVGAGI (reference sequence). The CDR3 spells CASSYVRGRHTGELFF. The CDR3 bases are TGTGCCAGCAGTTACGTGAGAGGGCGGCACACCGGGGAGCTGTTTTTT.

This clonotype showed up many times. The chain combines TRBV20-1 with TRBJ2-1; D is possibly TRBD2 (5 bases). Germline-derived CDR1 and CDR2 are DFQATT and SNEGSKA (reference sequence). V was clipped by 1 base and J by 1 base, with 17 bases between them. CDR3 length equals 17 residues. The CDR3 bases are TGCAGTGCTAGAGGGAGAGGACTCCTTGGATCCTACAATGAGCAGTTCTTC. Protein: CSARGRGLLGSYNEQFF.

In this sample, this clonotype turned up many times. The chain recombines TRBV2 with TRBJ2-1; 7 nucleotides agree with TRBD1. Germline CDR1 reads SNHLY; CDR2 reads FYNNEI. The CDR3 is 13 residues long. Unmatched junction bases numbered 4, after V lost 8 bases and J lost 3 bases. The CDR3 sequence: CASRPGGYNEQFF. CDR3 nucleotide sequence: TGTGCCAGCCGTCCAGGGGGCTACAATGAGCAGTTCTTC.

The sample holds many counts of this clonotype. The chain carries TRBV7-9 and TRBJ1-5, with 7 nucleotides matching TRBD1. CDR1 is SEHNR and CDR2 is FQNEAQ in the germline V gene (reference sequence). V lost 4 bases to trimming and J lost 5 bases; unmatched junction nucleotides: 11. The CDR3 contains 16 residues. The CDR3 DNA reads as TGTGCCAGCAGCTCCTCCTTAGGGACAGCGGATCAGCCCCAGCATTTT. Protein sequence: CASSSSLGTADQPQHF.

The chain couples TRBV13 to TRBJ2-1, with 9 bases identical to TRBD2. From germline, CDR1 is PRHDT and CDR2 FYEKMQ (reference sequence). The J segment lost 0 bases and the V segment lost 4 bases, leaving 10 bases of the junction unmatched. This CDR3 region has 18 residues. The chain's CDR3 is CASSSRRRLADSYNEQFF. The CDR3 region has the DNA TGTGCCAGCAGCTCCCGACGCCGACTAGCGGACTCCTACAATGAGCAGTTCTTC.